Sequencing of this TCR beta chain was carried out in a study of Ad26.COV2.S vaccination and SARS-CoV-2 variants. General study points: Following vaccination, spike-specific CD8+ and CD4+ T cell responses reportedly exhibited substantial breadth.

For this clone: Its antigen is currently unknown. The junction differs from germline at one of its ends, possibly a read error.

CDR1 and CDR2 (germline): SQVTM, ANQGSEA. There are 13 residues in the CDR3. Treatment specified: around 19 received Ad26.COV2.S at low or high dose, single or two shots; about 5 received placebo; per-sample allocation not given. Each sample was drawn 63 days after the first injection (of vaccine or placebo). This table comes from immunoSEQ multiplex PCR, and its TCRdb copy is limited to in-frame clones, with some not included. The sample lists about half a million clones; about 88% were seen once. The receptor was derived from a person between 18 and 59 years old who received the Ad26.COV2.S COVID-19 vaccine or a placebo. Sequenced material: peripheral blood, taken in a trial of Ad26.COV2.S vaccine versus placebo. This chain links TRBV29-1 with TRBJ2-7, with D maybe TRBD1 (6 bases). Written as DNA, the CDR3 is TGCAACGTTCAGGGGACCACGGCGGGCGAGCAGTACTTC. It yields the protein CNVQGTTAGEQYF.